Included here is one T cell receptor beta chain sequence, with context. The antigen remains undetermined. This entry is derived from a study of a mutant IDH1 vaccine in newly diagnosed glioma. Generated by immunoSEQ multiplex PCR, the TCRdb table keeps only in-frame clones and is missing some. The repertoire holds tens of thousands of clones, with around 80% as singletons. Indicated time point: week 11, during vaccination. In every dose of vaccine, 300 ug of mutant IDH1 20-mer peptide was given alongside topical imiquimod. Germline V CDR1 and CDR2: SEHNR, FQNEAQ (reference sequence). There are 13 residues in the CDR3. V lost 8 bases to trimming and J lost 5 bases, with 13 bases between them.

The V and J genes are TRBV7-9 and TRBJ1-5; D gene unclear. The receptor was derived from a man in his forties or fifties with glioma. Sequences were derived from PBMCs, sampled from a glioma patient whose treatment included an IDH1 peptide vaccine. The CDR3 nucleotides are TGTGCCAGCTCCTGGGGTATCGATCAGCCCCAGCATTTT. The encoded protein is CASSWGIDQPQHF.